This entry lists 8 T cell receptor beta chains sequenced from one sample in a study of blood T cell repertoires in COVID-19 (dated by TCRdb to 2018 to 2020). The library was made by the immunoSEQ multiplex PCR assay. TCRdb took this table from immuneACCESS and kept in-frame rearrangements with V and J called. Such tables lack part of the clones; where checked against another copy, unresolved V genes explain under half of the gap, and the rest is unexplained. For this sample there are a few hundred thousand clones; around 86% appear just once. Under 2% of the sample belongs to the ten largest clones. Material for sequencing was peripheral blood. The receptors derive from a woman in her forties or fifties with acute or convalescent COVID-19.

The chain uses TRBV19 and TRBJ1-5; 7 bases map to TRBD1. Germline V gives CDR1 LNHDA, CDR2 SQIVND (reference sequence). The CDR3 covers 15 residues. Germline trimming cut 2 bases from V and 3 bases from J; bases unmatched to any gene: 4. The CDR3 reads CASSIRQGLNQPQHF. For the CDR3, the DNA is TGTGCCAGTAGTATAAGACAGGGCCTCAATCAGCCCCAGCATTTT.

The CDR3 nucleotides are TGTGCCATTGGAGACAGGGGGCGGCAAGAGACCCAGTACTTC. Protein product: CAIGDRGRQETQYF. V and J are TRBV6-5 and TRBJ2-5; TRBD1 aligns across 10 bases. The V gene end was trimmed by 10 bases and the J gene end by 2 bases; junction bases not matched to a gene: 7. This CDR3 has 14 residues. Looked up from germline, CDR1 is MNHEY and CDR2 is SVGAGI.

The chain links TRBV2 to TRBJ1-5; 8 bases fit TRBD1. The CDR3 sequence is 16 residues long. The J segment lost 7 bases and the V segment lost 6 bases, leaving 14 bases of the junction unmatched. Germline V CDR1 and CDR2: SNHLY, FYNNEI. CDR3 region: CASSFTRGQGGQPQHF. DNA of the CDR3: TGTGCCAGCAGCTTCACCCGAGGACAGGGCGGACAGCCCCAGCATTTT.

The J gene is TRBJ2-7, the V gene TRBV27, with 8 positions matching TRBD1. CDR1 MNHEY and CDR2 SMNVEV come from the germline V gene (reference sequence). Losses at the gene ends were 4 bases for V and 6 bases for J; bases not matched to a gene: 2. The CDR3 totals 12 residues. The CDR3 nucleotides are TGTGCCAGCAGTTCAGGGGGCGGCGAGCAGTACTTC. It yields the protein CASSSGGGEQYF.

The V gene is TRBV7-2, the J gene TRBJ2-1, with D uncertain. With 2 bases removed from V and 3 bases from J, the gap between germline ends came to 5 bases. The CDR3 runs 13 residues. Germline V CDR1 and CDR2: SGHTA, FQGNSA. The CDR3 DNA reads as TGTGCCAGCAGCTTACTAAACTACAATGAGCAGTTCTTC. Its protein product is CASSLLNYNEQFF.

The rearrangement uses TRBV27 and TRBJ2-1, with D possibly TRBD2 on 5 matching bases. The CDR3 runs to 14 residues. Between the trimmed V and J ends, which lost 8 bases and 0 bases, there was a span of 11 bases. CDR1 is MNHEY and CDR2 is SMNVEV in the germline V gene (reference sequence). The CDR3 sequence: CASASRSSYNEQFF. In DNA, the CDR3 is TGTGCCAGCGCTAGCAGGAGCTCCTACAATGAGCAGTTCTTC.

This clone is a singleton in its sample. The chain recombines TRBV20-1 with TRBJ2-5; D remains unclear. The CDR3 has 11 residues. Trimming pared 6 bases from V and 3 bases from J, leaving 8 bases between. Germline CDR1 DFQATT, CDR2 SNEGSKA (reference sequence). The CDR3 loop is CSAARKETQYF. The CDR3 DNA sequence: TGCAGTGCGGCCCGAAAAGAGACCCAGTACTTC.

V is TRBV15 and J is TRBJ2-1; a weak D match, TRBD2 (6 bases). CDR3 length: 13 amino acids. The V and J ends lost 4 bases and 10 bases respectively, with 14 bases between them. Germline V gene sequence: CDR1 LNHNV, CDR2 YYDKDF (reference sequence). CDR3 in amino acids: CATSKEGSGEQFF. DNA for the CDR3: TGTGCCACCAGCAAAGAGGGGAGCGGGGAGCAGTTCTTC.